The present TCR beta chain was sequenced within a study of breast tumors, draining lymph nodes, adjacent tissues. Breast cancer patients provided tissue from their axillary draining lymph nodes. Between the trimmed V and J ends, which lost 4 bases and 0 bases, there was a span of 14 bases. Germline values: CDR1 MNHEY, CDR2 SMNVEV (reference sequence). The CDR3 consists of 16 residues. TCRdb called the multiplex PCR reads again in MiXCR, with one record for every CDR3 protein. This repertoire shows approximately 150,000 distinct CDR3 sequences, about 33% found once; its top ten account for 3.8%. V and J are TRBV27 and TRBJ2-3; the D is unclear. The source of this sequence is a female donor with breast cancer. Some clones in this sample may be carry-over from other donors' samples. Sample: axillary lymph node tissue. Here the CDR3 reads CASSSPQQASTDTQYF. CDR3 coding DNA: TGTGCCAGCAGTTCACCACAGCAAGCTAGCACAGATACGCAGTATTTT.